This record concerns one T cell receptor (beta chain) sequence. This record comes from a study of blood T cells in healthy people across ages. Primed by a sample-barcoded 5' primer and a J-beta primer mix, a second PCR proceeded for 7 to 11 cycles. TCRdb passed the 5' RACE reads through MiXCR, listing each CDR3 protein once. The repertoire holds 1.2 million to 1.5 million distinct CDR3 sequences, with around 59% as singletons. Germline CDR1 and CDR2: MNHEY and SMNVEV (reference sequence). The CDR3 is 18 amino acids. Trimming at V came to 4 bases and at J to 1 base, leaving 9 bases not matched to a gene.

V is TRBV27 and J is TRBJ2-1; 11 positions match TRBD2. This clonotype was obtained from a man aged 18 to 29 in good health. The sequenced material came from blood. CDR3: CASSSPWTSGYSYNEQFF. The CDR3 DNA reads TGTGCCAGCAGTTCCCCCTGGACTAGCGGGTATTCCTACAATGAGCAGTTCTTC.